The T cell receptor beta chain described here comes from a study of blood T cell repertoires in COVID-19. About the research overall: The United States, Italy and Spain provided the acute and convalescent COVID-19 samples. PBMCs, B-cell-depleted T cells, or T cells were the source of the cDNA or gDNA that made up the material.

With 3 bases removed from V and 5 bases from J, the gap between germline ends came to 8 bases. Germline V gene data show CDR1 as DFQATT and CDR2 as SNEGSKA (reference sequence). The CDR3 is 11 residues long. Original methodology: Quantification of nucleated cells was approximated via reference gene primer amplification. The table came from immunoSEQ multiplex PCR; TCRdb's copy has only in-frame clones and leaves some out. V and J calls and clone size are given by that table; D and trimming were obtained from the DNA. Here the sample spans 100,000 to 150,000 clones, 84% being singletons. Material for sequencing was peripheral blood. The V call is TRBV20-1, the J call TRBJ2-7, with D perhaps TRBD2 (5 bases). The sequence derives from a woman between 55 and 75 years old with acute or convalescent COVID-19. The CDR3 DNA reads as TGCAGTGCTAGCCGGGGTAACGAGCAGTACTTC. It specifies CSASRGNEQYF.